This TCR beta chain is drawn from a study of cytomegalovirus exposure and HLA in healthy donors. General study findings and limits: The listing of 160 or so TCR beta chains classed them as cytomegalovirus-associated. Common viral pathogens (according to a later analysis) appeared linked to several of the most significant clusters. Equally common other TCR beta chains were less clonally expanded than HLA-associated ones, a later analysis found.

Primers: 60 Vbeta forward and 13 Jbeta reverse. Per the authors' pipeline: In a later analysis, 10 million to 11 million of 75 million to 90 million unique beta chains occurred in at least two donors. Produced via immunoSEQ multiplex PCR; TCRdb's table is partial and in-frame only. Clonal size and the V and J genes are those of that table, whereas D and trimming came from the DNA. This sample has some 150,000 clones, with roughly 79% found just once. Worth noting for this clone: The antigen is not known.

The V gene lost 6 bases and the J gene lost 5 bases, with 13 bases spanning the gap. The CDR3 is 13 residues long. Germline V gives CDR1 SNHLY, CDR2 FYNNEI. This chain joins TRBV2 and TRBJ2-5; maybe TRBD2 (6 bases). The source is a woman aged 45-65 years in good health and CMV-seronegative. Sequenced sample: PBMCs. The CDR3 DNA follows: TGTGCCAGCAGGGGGACTGGCAAGGAGACCCAGTACTTC. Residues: CASRGTGKETQYF.